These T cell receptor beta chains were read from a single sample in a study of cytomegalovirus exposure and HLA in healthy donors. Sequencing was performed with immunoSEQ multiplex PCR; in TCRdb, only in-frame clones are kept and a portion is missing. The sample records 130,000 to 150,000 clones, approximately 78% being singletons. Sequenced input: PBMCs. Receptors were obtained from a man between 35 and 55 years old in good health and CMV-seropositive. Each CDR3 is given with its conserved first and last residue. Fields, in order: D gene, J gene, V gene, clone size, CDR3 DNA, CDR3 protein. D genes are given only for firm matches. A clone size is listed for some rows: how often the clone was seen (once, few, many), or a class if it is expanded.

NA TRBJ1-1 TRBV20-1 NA TGCAGTGCTAGTGAGGGTACTGAAGCTTTCTTT CSASEGTEAFF
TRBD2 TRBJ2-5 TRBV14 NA TGTGCCAGCAGCCAAGGCCCTGGGACTAGGAAGTCCGAGACCCAGTACTTC CASSQGPGTRKSETQYF
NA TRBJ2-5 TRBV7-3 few TGTGCCAGCAGCTTAATGGCAACCTCCCAAGAGACCCAGTACTTC CASSLMATSQETQYF
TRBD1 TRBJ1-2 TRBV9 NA TGTGCCAGCAGCTTTCGGGACAGGGGGCCTTCTAACTATGGCTACACCTTC CASSFRDRGPSNYGYTF
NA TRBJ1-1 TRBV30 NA TGTGCCTGGAGTCGAGGTTGGAGGGCTGTGACTGAAGCTTTCTTT CAWSRGWRAVTEAFF
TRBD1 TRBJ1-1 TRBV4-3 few TGCGCCAGCAGCCTAACAGGGGCATTGAACACTGAAGCTTTCTTT CASSLTGALNTEAFF
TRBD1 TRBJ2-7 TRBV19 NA TGTGCCAGTAGTATAGTGGCCGGACAGGGGGCCTACGAGCAATACTTC CASSIVAGQGAYEQYF
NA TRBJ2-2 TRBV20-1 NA TGCAGTGCAGTAGGAGCAGGGGAGCTGTTTTTT CSAVGAGELFF
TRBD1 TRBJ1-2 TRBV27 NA TGTGCCAGCAGTCAGGGTGGGACAGCTTATGGCTACACCTTC CASSQGGTAYGYTF
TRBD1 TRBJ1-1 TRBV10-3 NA TGTGCCATCAGTGAAGGACAGGGGGCAATGAACACTGAAGCTTTCTTT CAISEGQGAMNTEAFF
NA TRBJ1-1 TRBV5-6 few TGTGCCAGCACGTGGGGGCAGGGATTTACTGAAGCTTTCTTT CASTWGQGFTEAFF
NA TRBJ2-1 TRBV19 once TGTGCCAGTAGTATGCCTTCCGGGAGCTCCTACAATGAGCAGTTCTTC CASSMPSGSSYNEQFF
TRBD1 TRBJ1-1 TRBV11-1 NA TGTGCCAGCAGAAGGACAGGGGGAGAAGCTTTCTTT CASRRTGGEAFF
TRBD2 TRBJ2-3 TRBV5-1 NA TGCGCCAGCAGAATTACTAGCGGAGCTAGCACAGATACGCAGTATTTT CASRITSGASTDTQYF
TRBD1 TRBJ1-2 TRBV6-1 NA TGTGCCAGCAGTAATCCCCGACAGGGAAACTATGGCTACACCTTC CASSNPRQGNYGYTF
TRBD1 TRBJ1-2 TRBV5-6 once TGTGCCAGCAGCCCGCTCGATGGGACAGGAATTAATGGCTACACCTTC CASSPLDGTGINGYTF
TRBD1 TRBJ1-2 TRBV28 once TGTGCCAGCAGTTTATCCGGACAGGGGAAAGGCTCTGGCTACACCTTC CASSLSGQGKGSGYTF
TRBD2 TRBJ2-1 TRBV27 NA TGTGCCAGCAGCACAAGCGGGAGCTACAATGAGCAGTTCTTC CASSTSGSYNEQFF
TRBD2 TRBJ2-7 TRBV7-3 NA TGTGCCAGCAGCTTAAAGGCGGGAGCCCACGAGCAGTACTTC CASSLKAGAHEQYF
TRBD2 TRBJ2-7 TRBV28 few TGTGCCAGCAGTCATACTAGCGGGTACCTCTCCTACGAGCAGTACTTC CASSHTSGYLSYEQYF
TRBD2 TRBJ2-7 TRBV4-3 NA TGCGCCAGCAGCCAAGATCTTGGACTAGCGGGATCCTTCGAGCAGTACTTC CASSQDLGLAGSFEQYF
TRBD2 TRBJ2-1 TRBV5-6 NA TGTGCCAGCAGCTTGGTTGCTAGCGGGTACCATGAGCAGTTCTTC CASSLVASGYHEQFF
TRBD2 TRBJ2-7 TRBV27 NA TGTGCCAGCGCGAGTACTAGCGGGAACCCCTACGAGCAGTACTTC CASASTSGNPYEQYF
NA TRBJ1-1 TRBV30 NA TGTGCCTGGGAAGGACAAGTCCTATCAAACACTGAAGCTTTCTTT CAWEGQVLSNTEAFF
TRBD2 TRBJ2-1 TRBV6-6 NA TGTGCCAGCAGCGGAGGGGATAGCGGGTACAATGAGCAGTTCTTC CASSGGDSGYNEQFF
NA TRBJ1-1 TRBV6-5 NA TGTGCCAGCAGTTACGGGGGGGCGGACACTGAAGCTTTCTTT CASSYGGADTEAFF
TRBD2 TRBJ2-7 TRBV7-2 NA TGTGCCAGCAGCTTAAGTCGCCTAGCGGGAGAGCAGTACTTC CASSLSRLAGEQYF
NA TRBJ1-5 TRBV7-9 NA TGTGCCAGCAGGGACGGGGGTGGCAATCAGCCCCAGCATTTT CASRDGGGNQPQHF
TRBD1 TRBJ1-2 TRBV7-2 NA TGTGCCAGCAGCCCCTTTGAGGGGGGACAGGGGTATGGCTACACCTTC CASSPFEGGQGYGYTF
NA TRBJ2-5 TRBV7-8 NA TGTGCCAGCAGCTTAGAGAGGGAGACCCAGTACTTC CASSLERETQYF
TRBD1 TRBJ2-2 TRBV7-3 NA TGTGCCAGCAGCTTAACTTCCGGGACAGGGTTCACCGGGGAGCTGTTTTTT CASSLTSGTGFTGELFF
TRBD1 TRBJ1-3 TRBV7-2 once TGTGCCAGCAGCCTAGACAGGGGCTCCGGAAACACCATATATTTT CASSLDRGSGNTIYF
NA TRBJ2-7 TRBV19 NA TGTGCCAGTAGTATCTCTTGGGGGCCCTACGAGCAGTACTTC CASSISWGPYEQYF
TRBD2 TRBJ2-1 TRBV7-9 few TGTGCCAGCAGCCCTAGCGGGAGCTCCAACAATGAGCAGTTCTTC CASSPSGSSNNEQFF
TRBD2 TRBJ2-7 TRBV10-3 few TGTGCCATCAGTGAGCCCGGGGGGGCGCTTTCGTACGAGCAGTACTTC CAISEPGGALSYEQYF
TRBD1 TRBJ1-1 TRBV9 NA TGTGCCAGCAGCGTAGTTCCAGGGGGCGGCACTGAAGCTTTCTTT CASSVVPGGGTEAFF
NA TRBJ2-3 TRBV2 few TGTGCCAGCAGTGGGACAGTCCATAGCACAGATACGCAGTATTTT CASSGTVHSTDTQYF
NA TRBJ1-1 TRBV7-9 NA TGTGCCAGCAGAAACATGGGCGCGCGGGCTGAAGCTTTCTTT CASRNMGARAEAFF
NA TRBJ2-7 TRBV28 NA TGTGCCAGCAGTTTACATCAGGGGGACTTCCCTGATACCTACGAGCAGTACTTC CASSLHQGDFPDTYEQYF
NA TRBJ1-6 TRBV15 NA TGTGCCACCAGCAGACTAATACCCCTCCACTTT CATSRLIPLHF
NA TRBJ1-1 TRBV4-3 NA TGCGCCAGCAGCCGCTCAGTGACAGGGAACACTGAAGCTTTCTTT CASSRSVTGNTEAFF
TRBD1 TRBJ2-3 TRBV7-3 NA TGTGCCGATCGGACAGGGGAGGCCACAGATACGCAGTATTTT CADRTGEATDTQYF